This is a list of T cell receptor beta chains from one sample in a study of CD8 T cells in ankylosing spondylitis. TCRdb reprocessed the 5' RACE reads with MiXCR, giving one entry per CDR3 protein. The profile covers about 800,000 distinct CDR3 sequences, with about an eighth appearing a single time and 0.51% taken by the ten largest. The sequencing sample was made of blood, either unsorted or a sorted T cell fraction (not recorded which). The receptors shown here come from a male donor with ankylosing spondylitis. The CDR3 runs from the conserved cysteine through the conserved F or W. D genes are given only for firm matches. The size entry is marked missing in some rows and otherwise reads once, few, many or a size class.

d_call	v_call	cdr3_length	clone_size	j_call	cdr3_nt	cdr3_aa
TRBD1	TRBV7-9	14	-	TRBJ1-1	TGTGCCAGCAGCCACGACAGGGCCGAGGTTGAAGCTTTCTTT	CASSHDRAEVEAFF
-	TRBV20-1	10	many	TRBJ1-2	TGCAGTGCTAGAGATAGGGGCTACACCTTC	CSARDRGYTF
-	TRBV27	17	-	TRBJ1-1	TGTGCCAGCAGTTTGCTCGGAAGGGGAAGAGGGTACACTGAAGCTTTCTTT	CASSLLGRGRGYTEAFF
-	TRBV10-3	14	-	TRBJ1-1	TGTGCCATCAGTGAGTACGGGGGGCTGGGTGAAGCTTTCTTT	CAISEYGGLGEAFF
-	TRBV20-1	14	many	TRBJ1-1	TGCAGTGCTAGAAGGGGGGTCATGAACACTGAAGCTTTCTTT	CSARRGVMNTEAFF
-	TRBV27	15	few	TRBJ2-5	TGTGCCAGCAGTGAGGGACCAAGTTGGGGAGAGACCCAGTACTTC	CASSEGPSWGETQYF
-	TRBV20-1	15	-	TRBJ2-1	TGCAGTGCTAGGTTTGCTGGAGGCGCCTACAATGAGCAGTTCTTC	CSARFAGGAYNEQFF
-	TRBV29-1	13	many	TRBJ1-2	TGCAGCGTGCACAGGCTACTCAACTATGGCTACACCTTC	CSVHRLLNYGYTF
-	TRBV29-1	12	many	TRBJ1-1	TGCAGCGTTAGTAGGGGGAACACTGAAGCTTTCTTT	CSVSRGNTEAFF
-	TRBV30	14	-	TRBJ2-3	TGTGCCTGGAGTCCAGGGGGGTGGTTAGATACGCAGTATTTT	CAWSPGGWLDTQYF
-	TRBV29-1	14	few	TRBJ2-2	TGCAGCACCGGCCGTGGGGTGAACACCGGGGAGCTGTTTTTT	CSTGRGVNTGELFF
TRBD1	TRBV7-9	16	-	TRBJ2-7	TGTGCCAGCAGCTTTTTGACCGGGACAGGGACCTACGAGCAGTACTTC	CASSFLTGTGTYEQYF
-	TRBV5-1	15	-	TRBJ2-7	TGCGCCAGCAGCTTGGATGGCAGGACGTTCGACGAGCAGTACTTC	CASSLDGRTFDEQYF
-	TRBV6-2/TRBV6-3	15	few	TRBJ1-1	TGTGCCAGCAGTTACTCGACGATGTTGAACACTGAAGCTTTCTTT	CASSYSTMLNTEAFF
TRBD1	TRBV20-1	15	-	TRBJ2-5	TGCAGTGCTAGAGAGTTGGGACAGGCTAAAGAGACCCAGTACTTC	CSARELGQAKETQYF
-	TRBV20-1	12	-	TRBJ2-5	TGCAGTGCTAGGGATCTTTGGGAGACCCAGTACTTC	CSARDLWETQYF
-	TRBV6-5	15	many	TRBJ1-1	TGTGCCAGCAGTTACTCTACAGGGTTAGGCACTGAAGCTTTCTTT	CASSYSTGLGTEAFF
TRBD2	TRBV20-1	13	many	TRBJ2-2	TGCAGTGCCAGCCTAGCGGGAGCCGGGGAGCTGTTTTTT	CSASLAGAGELFF
-	TRBV20-1	13	-	TRBJ2-4	TGCAGTGCTGGACAGTTAGCCAAAAACATTCAGTACTTC	CSAGQLAKNIQYF
TRBD1	TRBV12-3/TRBV12-4	17	few	TRBJ1-2	TGTGCCAGCAGTTACGACAGGGGGGCCCGCCCTAACTATGGCTACACCTTC	CASSYDRGARPNYGYTF
-	TRBV6-2/TRBV6-3	16	-	TRBJ2-2	TGTGCCAGCAGTTACCGGACAGCCGGGGACACCGGGGAGCTGTTTTTT	CASSYRTAGDTGELFF
TRBD2	TRBV11-2	15	-	TRBJ2-7	TGTGCCAGCAGCGAGACCGGGACTAGCGGGAGTAAGCAGTACTTC	CASSETGTSGSKQYF
-	TRBV6-1	13	-	TRBJ2-7	TGTGCCGTCGAAAAGAGGAACTCCTACGAGCAGTACTTC	CAVEKRNSYEQYF
-	TRBV4-2	16	-	TRBJ2-1	TGTGCCAGCAGCCAAGGGTTCGACCTAGCAAACAATGAGCAGTTCTTC	CASSQGFDLANNEQFF